This T cell receptor (beta chain) was sequenced in a study of blood T cell repertoires in COVID-19. Trimming removed 3 bases from V and 4 bases from J, with 9 bases in between. CDR3 length: 13 amino acids. The germline CDR1 and CDR2 sequences are SGHAT and FQNNGV. Repertoires were generated with immunoSEQ multiplex PCR, while TCRdb's copy carries only in-frame clones and drops some. The sample has about 220,000 clones, approximately 80% seen once; the top ten hold 10% to 15%. This clonotype originated in a human donor in a cohort sampled during active COVID-19. What was sequenced was peripheral blood. The chain joins TRBV11-2 to TRBJ1-1, with D possibly being TRBD1 (5 bases). The CDR3: CASSFRGGTEAFF. As DNA, the CDR3 is TGTGCCAGCAGCTTTAGGGGAGGCACTGAAGCTTTCTTT.